Each of the 5 T cell receptor beta chains below was sequenced from the same sample in a study of blood T cell repertoires in COVID-19. The method was immunoSEQ multiplex PCR; TCRdb's version includes in-frame clones alone and lacks a portion of them. The sample includes approximately 270,000 clones, around nine tenths of them seen just once. The sequenced sample consisted of peripheral blood. The receptor source for this set is a man younger than 40 with acute or convalescent COVID-19.

The gene calls are TRBV4-1 and TRBJ1-5; D remains ambiguous. V shed 0 bases and J shed 6 bases, with 12 bases lying between them. The CDR3 totals 15 residues. Per the germline V gene, CDR1 is MGHRA and CDR2 is YSYEKL. The CDR3 sequence is CASSQDSGGTQPQHF. Here the CDR3 DNA reads TGCGCCAGCAGCCAAGATAGTGGAGGAACTCAGCCCCAGCATTTT.

The V gene is TRBV11-2, the J gene TRBJ1-5; D is unclear. Germline CDR1 SGHAT, CDR2 FQNNGV. V was shortened by 1 base and J by 5 bases, with 9 bases between the two germline ends. This CDR3 has 14 amino acids. In DNA, the CDR3 is TGTGCCAGCAGCTTAGTCGGGGAGCATCAGCCCCAGCATTTT. Amino acids: CASSLVGEHQPQHF.

Worth noting for this clone: At the DNA level, this CDR3 is encoded by other sequences in the same sample as well. In DNA form, the CDR3 reads TGTGCCAGCTCACCCGACAGAAGCACAGATACGCAGTATTTT. This encodes CASSPDRSTDTQYF. This chain links TRBV18 with TRBJ2-3; possibly TRBD1 for D (5 bases). Trimming cost V 3 bases and J 0 bases, with 7 bases left between them. The CDR3 loop spans 14 amino acids. CDR1 and CDR2 from the germline V gene are KGHSH and LQKENI.

This clone was seen only a few times. The junction shows a germline mismatch at one end, possibly a read error. The chain recombines TRBV7-8 with TRBJ1-2, with 8 nucleotides matching TRBD1. The germline V gene encodes CDR1 SGHVS and CDR2 FQNEAQ. The CDR3 covers 12 residues. The DNA for the CDR3 is TGTGCCAGCAGCTTAGTCACAGGGGGGGCAGTGTTC. Protein: CASSLVTGGAVF.

The rearrangement uses TRBV6-6 and TRBJ1-3; TRBD1 matches at 8 bases. The length of the CDR3 is 14 residues. Germline V gene sequence: CDR1 MNHNY, CDR2 SVGAGI (reference sequence). Trimming removed 7 bases from V and 1 base from J; junction bases left unmatched: 3. The CDR3 spells CASTGQGSGNTIYF. The CDR3 DNA is TGTGCCAGCACCGGACAGGGATCTGGAAACACCATATATTTT.